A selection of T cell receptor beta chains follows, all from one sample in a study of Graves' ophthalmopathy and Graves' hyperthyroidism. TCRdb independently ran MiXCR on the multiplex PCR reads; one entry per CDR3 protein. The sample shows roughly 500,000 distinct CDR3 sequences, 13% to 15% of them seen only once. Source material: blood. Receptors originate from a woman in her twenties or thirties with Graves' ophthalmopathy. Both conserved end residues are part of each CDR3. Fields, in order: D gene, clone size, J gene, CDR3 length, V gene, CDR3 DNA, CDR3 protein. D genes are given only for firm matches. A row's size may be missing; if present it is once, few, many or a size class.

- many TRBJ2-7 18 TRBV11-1 TGTGCCAGCAGCTCACTCATCGGTCCAGCTACATTTACCTACGAGCAGTACTTC CASSSLIGPATFTYEQYF
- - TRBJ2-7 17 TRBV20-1 TGCAGTGCTAGCAGATTGGTCCGAATACGGGGCCTCTACGAGCAGTACTTC CSASRLVRIRGLYEQYF
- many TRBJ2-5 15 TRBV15 TGTGCCACCAGCAGTCGGGACGCCTACCAAGAGGCCCAGTACTTC CATSSRDAYQEAQYF
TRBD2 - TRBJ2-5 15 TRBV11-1 TGTGCCAGCAGCTTAGATGCGGGGGGGATAGAGACCCAGTACTTC CASSLDAGGIETQYF
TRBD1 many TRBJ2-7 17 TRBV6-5 TGTGCCAGCAGTTACGGGGGACAGGGTACCTACTCCTACGAGCAGTACTTC CASSYGGQGTYSYEQYF
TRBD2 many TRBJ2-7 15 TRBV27 TGTGCCAGCAGTTTACGACTAGCGGGAGGTTACGAGCAGTACTTC CASSLRLAGGYEQYF
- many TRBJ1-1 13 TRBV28 TGTGCCAGCAGTTTGGGGCCCAACGCTGAAGCTTTCTTT CASSLGPNAEAFF
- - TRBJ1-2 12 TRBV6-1 TGTGCCACATTGACAGATAACTATGGCTACACCTTC CATLTDNYGYTF
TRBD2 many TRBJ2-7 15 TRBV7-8 TGTGCCAGCAGCTTAGTCGTTGGGAGGGCTTCCGAGCAGTACTTC CASSLVVGRASEQYF
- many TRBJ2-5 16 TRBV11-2 TGTGCCAGCAGCTTAGAGTTTCAGCCCAGGGTCGAGACCCAGTACTTC CASSLEFQPRVETQYF
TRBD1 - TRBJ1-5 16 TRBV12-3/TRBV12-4 TGTGCCAGCAGCCCGGACAGGGGGCGATACGGTCAGCCCCAGCATTTT CASSPDRGRYGQPQHF
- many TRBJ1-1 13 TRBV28 TGTGCCAGCCGACGCTCAATGAACACTGAAGCTTTCTTT CASRRSMNTEAFF
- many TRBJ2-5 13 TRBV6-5 TGTGCCAGCAGTTACCTCCCTCTGGAGACCCAGTACTTC CASSYLPLETQYF
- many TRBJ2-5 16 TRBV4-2 TGTGCCAGCAGCCAAGTGGGTAGAGGCAGCCAAGAGACCCAGTACTTC CASSQVGRGSQETQYF
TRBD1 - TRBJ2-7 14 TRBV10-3 TGTGCCATCACCCAAAGGGACAGTACCTACGAGCAGTACTTC CAITQRDSTYEQYF
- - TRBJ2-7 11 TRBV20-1 TGCAGTGCAGGGTCTACCTACGAGCAGTACTTC CSAGSTYEQYF
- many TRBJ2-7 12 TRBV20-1 TGCAGTGCTAGAGAGGGGCCATCCGAGCAGTACTTC CSAREGPSEQYF
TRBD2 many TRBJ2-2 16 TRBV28 TGTGCCAGTACGTGGGGTAGCGGGAGGATCGCCGGGGAGCTGTTTTTT CASTWGSGRIAGELFF
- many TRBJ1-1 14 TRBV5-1 TGCGCCAGCAGCGTTGCGAAGGGTGTGGGTGAAGCTTTCTTT CASSVAKGVGEAFF
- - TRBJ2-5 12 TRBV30 TGTGCCTGGAGTGTATTAGAAGAGGCCCAGTACTTC CAWSVLEEAQYF
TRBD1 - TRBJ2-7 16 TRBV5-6 TGTGCCAGCAGATGGTCCGGGACAGGGCATACCTACGAGCAGTACTTC CASRWSGTGHTYEQYF
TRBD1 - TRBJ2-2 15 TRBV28 TGTGCCAGCATGCCGGGACAGGGGTACCCCGGGGAGCTGTTTTTT CASMPGQGYPGELFF
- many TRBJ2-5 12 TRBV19 TGTGCCAGTGCGGCGCGGGTAGGAACCCAGTACTTC CASAARVGTQYF
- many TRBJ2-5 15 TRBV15 TGTGCCACCAGCTTTGTACAGGAATACCAAGAGACCCAGTACTTC CATSFVQEYQETQYF
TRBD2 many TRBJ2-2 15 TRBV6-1 TGTGCCAGCAGTGAAGGACTAGCGGCCACCGGGGAGCTGTTTTTT CASSEGLAATGELFF
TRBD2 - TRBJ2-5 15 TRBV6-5 TGTGCCAGCAGTTACTCCCAAGCGGGAGATGAGACCCAGTACTTC CASSYSQAGDETQYF
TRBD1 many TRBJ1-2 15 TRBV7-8 TGTGCCAGCAGCTTAGCGCGGACAGGGAGCTATGGCTACACCTTC CASSLARTGSYGYTF
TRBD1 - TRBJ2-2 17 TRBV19 TGTGCCAGTAGTACCACAGGGGGCGCGTCGAACACCGGGGAGCTGTTTTTT CASSTTGGASNTGELFF
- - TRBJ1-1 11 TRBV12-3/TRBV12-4 TGTGCCAGCAGTCCAATGGGGAAAGCTTTCTTT CASSPMGKAFF
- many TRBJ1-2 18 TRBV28 TGTGCCAGCAGTCGATATCTCCCGACACTCTCTCAACACTATGGCTACACCTTC CASSRYLPTLSQHYGYTF
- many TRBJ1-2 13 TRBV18 TGTGCCTCGACGAACGACAGGAGCTATGGCTACACCTTC CASTNDRSYGYTF
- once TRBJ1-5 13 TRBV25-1 TGTGCCAGTAGTATGCGGTTGCAACAGCCCCAGCATTTT CASSMRLQQPQHF
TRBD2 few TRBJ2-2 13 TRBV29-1 TGCAGCGTCTTAGCGGGGAGGACCGGGGAGCTGTTTTTT CSVLAGRTGELFF
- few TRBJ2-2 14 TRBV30 TGTGCCTGGAGGGGACAAAAGAACACCGGGGAGCTGTTTTTT CAWRGQKNTGELFF
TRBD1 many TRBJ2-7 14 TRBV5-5 TGTGCCAGCAGCTCGGGACAGACACTCTACGAGCAGTACTTC CASSSGQTLYEQYF
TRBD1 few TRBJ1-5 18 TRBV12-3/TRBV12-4 TGTGCCAGCAGTACTACAACCGGGACAGGGCGGTTCAATCAGCCCCAGCATTTT CASSTTTGTGRFNQPQHF
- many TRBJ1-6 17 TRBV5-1 TGCGCCAGCAGCTTGGGGGACTCGAGCTCCTATAATTCACCCCTCCACTTT CASSLGDSSSYNSPLHF
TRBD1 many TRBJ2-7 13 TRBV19 TGTGCCAGTAAGGTGACAGGGGGCAACGAGCAGTACTTC CASKVTGGNEQYF
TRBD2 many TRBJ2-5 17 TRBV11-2 TGTGCCAGCAGCCCAAGCCCGGGACTAGCTTTGGGAGAGACCCAGTACTTC CASSPSPGLALGETQYF
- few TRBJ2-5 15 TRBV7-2 TGTGCCAGCAGCTTAAGCGCAGAGTACTTAGAGACCCAGTACTTC CASSLSAEYLETQYF
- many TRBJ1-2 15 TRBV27 TGTGCCAGCGGCGAATATGGGGGGAACGTTCGTGGCTACACCTTC CASGEYGGNVRGYTF